This is a list of T cell receptor beta chains from one sample in a study of T cell repertoires in cytomegalovirus infection. TCRdb re-derived calls from the reads in MiXCR, one entry per CDR3 protein. The profile shows approximately 320,000 distinct CDR3 sequences, around 9.5% of them singletons. The sample taken for sequencing was PBMCs. These TCRs come from a human donor in good health (CMV status not recorded). Some clones in this sample may be carry-over from other donors' samples. CDR3s include the opening cysteine and the closing phenylalanine or tryptophan. A D gene is named only where the DNA matches it firmly. Expanded clones get a size class; other rows say once, few or many, or leave the size out.

J gene | clone size | CDR3 length | D gene | V gene | CDR3 DNA | CDR3 protein
TRBJ1-1 | NA | 13 | NA | TRBV7-2 | TGTGCCAGCCACCCCGGGGGGCCGACTGAAGCTTTCTTT | CASHPGGPTEAFF
TRBJ2-1 | few | 18 | TRBD2 | TRBV28 | TGTGCCAGCAGTCCATCAGGCTTTAGCGGGGAGTCTTACAATGAGCAGTTCTTC | CASSPSGFSGESYNEQFF
TRBJ2-3 | NA | 17 | NA | TRBV6-1 | TGTGCCAGCAGTTCCATTGACGGGACTCCCAGCACAGATACGCAGTATTTT | CASSSIDGTPSTDTQYF
TRBJ2-3 | many | 14 | NA | TRBV18 | TGTGCCAGCTCAAGCAGGGTCATGCCCAATACGCAGTATTTT | CASSSRVMPNTQYF
TRBJ1-5 | many | 16 | NA | TRBV6-2/TRBV6-3 | TGTGCCAGCAGTCCGACCTCCAACAGGAGAAATCAGCCCCAGCATTTT | CASSPTSNRRNQPQHF
TRBJ2-1 | few | 14 | NA | TRBV7-8 | TGTGCCAGCAGCTTAGAGGGAAATCACAATGAGCAGTTCTTC | CASSLEGNHNEQFF
TRBJ2-1 | NA | 16 | NA | TRBV15 | TGTGCCACCAGCGCGCCCAGGGAAGGGTCCTACAATGAGCAGTTCTTC | CATSAPREGSYNEQFF
TRBJ2-4 | many | 16 | TRBD2 | TRBV7-2 | TGTGCCAGCAGCTTACATGGCGGGGGGGCCCAAAACATTCAGTACTTC | CASSLHGGGAQNIQYF
TRBJ2-7 | few | 14 | TRBD1 | TRBV12-3/TRBV12-4 | TGTGCCAGCAGTTGGACAGGGGGGATCTACGAGCAGTACTTC | CASSWTGGIYEQYF
TRBJ2-1 | few | 13 | NA | TRBV2 | TGTGCCAGTCAACAGGGAGGGCCCAGTGAGCAGTTCTTC | CASQQGGPSEQFF
TRBJ2-3 | many | 17 | TRBD2 | TRBV6-1 | TGTGCCAGCACCTATACTCGGACTAGCGGGGGGGCAGATACGCAGTATTTT | CASTYTRTSGGADTQYF
TRBJ1-1 | NA | 13 | TRBD1 | TRBV19 | TGTGCCAGTAGAAGGGACAGGATTACAAAGGCTTTCTTT | CASRRDRITKAFF
TRBJ2-7 | many | 22 | TRBD2 | TRBV4-3 | TGCGCCAGCAGCCAGAGACCGGGACTAGCGGGAGACGGAGGTTTCGAAGGCGACGAGCAGTACTTC | CASSQRPGLAGDGGFEGDEQYF
TRBJ2-2 | NA | 15 | NA | TRBV7-2 | TGTGCCAGCAGCTTATCACTTATGAACACCGGGGAGCTGTTTTTT | CASSLSLMNTGELFF
TRBJ1-2 | many | 15 | NA | TRBV7-2 | TGTGCCAGCAGCTCTCGGGGAACAGGGCAATTCGGCTACACCTTC | CASSSRGTGQFGYTF
TRBJ2-7 | NA | 11 | NA | TRBV2 | TGTGCCAGCAGGGAGGGGTACGAGCAGTACTTC | CASREGYEQYF